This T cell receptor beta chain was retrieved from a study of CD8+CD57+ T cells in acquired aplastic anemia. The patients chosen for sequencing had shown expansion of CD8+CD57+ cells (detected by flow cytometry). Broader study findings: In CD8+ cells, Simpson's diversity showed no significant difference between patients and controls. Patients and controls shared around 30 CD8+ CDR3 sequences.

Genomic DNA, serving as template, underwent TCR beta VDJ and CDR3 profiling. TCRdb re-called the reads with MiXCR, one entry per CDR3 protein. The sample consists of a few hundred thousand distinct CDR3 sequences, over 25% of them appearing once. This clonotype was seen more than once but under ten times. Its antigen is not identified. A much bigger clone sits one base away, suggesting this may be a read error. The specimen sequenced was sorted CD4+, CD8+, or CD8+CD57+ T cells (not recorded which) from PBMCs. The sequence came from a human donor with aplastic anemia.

As DNA, the CDR3 is TGTGCCACCAGTGGCCAGGGATCCTCTGGAGCTTTCTTT. This encodes CATSGQGSSGAFF. The V and J genes are TRBV24-1 and TRBJ1-1; TRBD1 is a possible D gene (5 bases). The CDR3 has 13 amino acids. Trimming pared 5 bases from V and 10 bases from J, leaving 16 bases between. Germline V gene sequence: CDR1 KGHDR, CDR2 SFDVKD.